This TCR beta chain stems from a study of OX40 agonist ivuxolimab in advanced cancers. V gave up 6 bases and J gave up 7 bases, with 16 bases separating them. This CDR3 is built from 15 residues. Germline V lookup: CDR1 KGHSH, CDR2 LQKENI. This table comes from immunoSEQ multiplex PCR, and its TCRdb copy is limited to in-frame clones, with some not included. The sample lists some 100,000 clones, around 91% occurring once. The receptor comes from an adult with an advanced solid tumor such as melanoma, head and neck, liver or kidney cancer. Sequences were derived from CD4+ or CD8+ T cells sorted from blood, sampled in a trial of the OX40 agonist ivuxolimab. The genes are TRBV18 and TRBJ1-6, with a tentative D call TRBD1 (6 bases). The DNA for the CDR3 is TGTGCCAGCTCCCCCTCGGTTCAGGGGAATTCACCCCTCCACTTT. As protein: CASSPSVQGNSPLHF.